Listed below are T cell receptor beta chains from one sample, sequenced in a study of T cell repertoires in cytomegalovirus infection. One entry per CDR3 protein, called by TCRdb with MiXCR from the reads. The table shows roughly 200,000 distinct CDR3 sequences, with about 15% occurring only once. Sequencing was carried out using CD8+ T cells from PBMCs. Receptors originate from a human donor in good health (CMV status not recorded). Some clones in this sample may be carry-over from other donors' samples. CDR3s include the opening cysteine and the closing phenylalanine or tryptophan. D genes are given only for firm matches. Expanded clones get a size class; other rows say once, few or many, or leave the size out.

abundance	v_gene	j_gene	d_gene	CDR3nt	CDR3aa
NA	TRBV2	TRBJ1-1	NA	TGTGCCAGCAGTGAAAAAGCCTTATTT	CASSEKALF
many	TRBV7-8	TRBJ2-7	NA	TGTGCCAGCACCCTCAACGGGGTATACGAGCAGTACTTC	CASTLNGVYEQYF
NA	TRBV13	TRBJ2-7	NA	TGTGCCAGCAGCTCAGGGGCAGGGGCCTACGAGCAGTACTTC	CASSSGAGAYEQYF
few	TRBV6-6	TRBJ2-7	NA	TGTGCCAGCAGTTACGATGGGACCACCTACGAGCAGTACTTC	CASSYDGTTYEQYF
NA	TRBV7-2	TRBJ2-7	TRBD1	TGTGCCAGCGGCCACAGGGGCTGGGAGCAGTACTTC	CASGHRGWEQYF
NA	TRBV4-3	TRBJ2-3	NA	TGCGCCAGCAGCCCGGCTATGTCAGATACGCAGTATTTT	CASSPAMSDTQYF
few	TRBV28	TRBJ1-5	TRBD1	TGTGCCAGCAGTTTATACGACCGGGACAGGGGGCGTGAGCCCCAGCATTTT	CASSLYDRDRGREPQHF
NA	TRBV11-2	TRBJ2-1	TRBD2	TGTGCCAGCAGGCCAGAGCGGGATTCCTACAATGAGCAGTTCTTC	CASRPERDSYNEQFF
many	TRBV12-3/TRBV12-4	TRBJ1-5	TRBD1	TGTGCCAGCAGTTTAGGTAGAGGGGGCGCGGGTCAGCCCCAGCATTTT	CASSLGRGGAGQPQHF
few	TRBV6-2/TRBV6-3	TRBJ2-5	NA	TGTGCCAGCAGTTACTCGATAAGGGAACAGGAAACCCAAGAGACCCAGTACTTC	CASSYSIREQETQETQYF